This TCR beta chain was obtained from a study of cytomegalovirus exposure and HLA in healthy donors. This table comes from immunoSEQ multiplex PCR, and its TCRdb copy is limited to in-frame clones, with some not included. The data hold more than 90,000 clones, with around 85% observed a single time. Germline CDR1 is SGHRS and CDR2 is YFSETQ. Trimming pared 0 bases from V and 4 bases from J, leaving 11 bases between. The CDR3 consists of 15 residues. V and J are TRBV5-1 and TRBJ1-3; D is ambiguous. The TCR sequence derives from a man aged 18 to 29 in good health and CMV-seropositive. Sequencing was carried out using PBMCs. The chain's CDR3 is CASSLAPGSGNTIYF. In DNA, the CDR3 is TGCGCCAGCAGCTTGGCTCCGGGTTCAGGAAACACCATATATTTT.